What follows are 7 T cell receptor beta chains derived from one specimen sequenced in a study of CD8 T cells in Susac syndrome. RNA totalling roughly 0.5 to 1 ug underwent reverse transcription with random hexamers. TCRdb processed the immunoSEQ multiplex PCR reads anew with MiXCR; each CDR3 protein has one entry. This table has some 300,000 distinct CDR3 sequences, about 88% appearing once. Sequenced input: CD8+ T cells from PBMCs. The receptors were gathered from a human donor with multiple sclerosis.

V gene TRBV2 combines with J gene TRBJ1-2; D is uncertain. Germline loops: CDR1 SNHLY, CDR2 FYNNEI. Deletions cut 4 bases from V and 2 bases from J, with 8 bases between. The CDR3 is 13 residues long. The CDR3 sequence is CASSAPENYGYTF. The CDR3 nucleotides read TGTGCCAGCAGTGCTCCGGAAAACTATGGCTACACCTTC.

The rearrangement joins TRBV7-9 to TRBJ2-5; D is ambiguous. CDR1 and CDR2 from the germline V gene are SEHNR and FQNEAQ (reference sequence). V was pared by 1 base and J by 4 bases, with 4 bases between. The CDR3 is 12 residues long. The CDR3 region is CASSLVTETQYF. The CDR3 region has the DNA TGTGCCAGCAGCTTAGTCACAGAGACCCAGTACTTC. Supplemented by reference TRBV7-9 and TRBJ2-5, the full variable domain reads DTGVSQNPRHKITKRGQNVTFRCDPISEHNRLYWYRQTLGQGPEFLTYFQNEAQLEKSRLLSDRFSAERPKGSFSTLEIQRTEQGDSAMYLCASSLVTETQYFGPGTRLLVL.

V gene TRBV11-2 combines with J gene TRBJ2-5, with D tentatively TRBD1 or TRBD2 (5 bases each). The germline V gene encodes CDR1 SGHAT and CDR2 FQNNGV. The CDR3 covers 16 residues. Trimming removed 4 bases at V and 5 bases at J, with 20 bases between. The CDR3 is CASSSRGSGWGETQYF. The CDR3 DNA reads TGTGCCAGCAGCTCCCGTGGGTCAGGGTGGGGGGAGACCCAGTACTTC.

V is TRBV5-4 and J is TRBJ1-2, with D possibly matching TRBD1 (6 bases). CDR3 size: 13 residues. Germline V gene sequence: CDR1 SGHNT, CDR2 YYREEE (reference sequence). V lost 0 bases and J lost 7, with 10 bases in between. CDR3 amino acids: CASSLDRAFGYTF. As DNA, the CDR3 is TGTGCCAGCAGCTTGGACAGGGCGTTTGGCTACACCTTC.

The chain couples TRBV29-1 to TRBJ2-2; D not resolved. V was shortened by 5 bases and J by 7 bases, with 14 bases between the two germline ends. Germline assignment: CDR1 SQVTM and CDR2 ANQGSEA. The CDR3 runs to 13 residues. This CDR3 reads CSVRLEAGGELFF. CDR3 sequence (DNA): TGCAGCGTTCGCCTAGAGGCAGGCGGGGAGCTGTTTTTT.

The gene calls are TRBV20-1 and TRBJ2-1, with TRBD1 matching 9 bases. Germline loops: CDR1 DFQATT, CDR2 SNEGSKA (reference sequence). Unmatched junction bases numbered 8, after V lost 3 bases and J lost 8 bases. CDR3 length: 14 residues. CDR3 in DNA: TGCAGTGCTAGGGAAACAGGGGGCGCGGATGAGCAGTTCTTC. Translated: CSARETGGADEQFF.

The CDR3 bases are TGTGCCAGCAGACCTATCGACAGTACCTACGAGCAGTACTTC. It is translated as CASRPIDSTYEQYF. This chain connects TRBV6-2 or TRBV6-3 to TRBJ2-7; TRBD1 is a possible D gene (5 bases). This CDR3 spans 14 amino acids. V was clipped by 6 bases and J by 2 bases, with 14 bases between them. CDR1 MNHEY and CDR2 SVGEGT come from the germline V gene.